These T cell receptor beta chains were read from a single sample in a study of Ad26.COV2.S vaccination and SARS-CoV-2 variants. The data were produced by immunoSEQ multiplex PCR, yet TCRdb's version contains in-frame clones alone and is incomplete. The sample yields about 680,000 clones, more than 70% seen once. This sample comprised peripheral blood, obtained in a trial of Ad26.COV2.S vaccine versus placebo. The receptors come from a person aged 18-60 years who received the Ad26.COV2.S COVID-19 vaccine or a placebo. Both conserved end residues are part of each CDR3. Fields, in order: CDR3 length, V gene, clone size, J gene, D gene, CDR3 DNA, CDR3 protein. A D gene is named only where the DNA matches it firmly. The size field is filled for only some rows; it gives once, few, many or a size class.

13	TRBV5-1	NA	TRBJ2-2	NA	TGCGCCAGCAGCGCCGGGGCCATCGGGGAGCTGTTTTTT	CASSAGAIGELFF
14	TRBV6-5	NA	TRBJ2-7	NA	TGTGCCAGCAGTTACTCGGGGGGGCGCTTCGAGCAGTACTTC	CASSYSGGRFEQYF
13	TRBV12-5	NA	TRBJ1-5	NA	TGTGCTAGTGCCACAACAGAGAATCAGCCCCAGCATTTT	CASATTENQPQHF
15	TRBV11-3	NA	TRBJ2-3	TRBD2	TGTGCCAGCAGCTTAGCTTTTCGGGGGGAAGATACGCAGTATTTT	CASSLAFRGEDTQYF
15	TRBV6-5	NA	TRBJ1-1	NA	TGTGCCAGCAGTTACTCGGGCAGTCTGAACACTGAAGCTTTCTTT	CASSYSGSLNTEAFF
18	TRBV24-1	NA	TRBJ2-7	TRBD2	TGTGCCACCAGTGATTCCGGGACTAGCGGGAGAGTCGCCGACGAGCAGTACTTC	CATSDSGTSGRVADEQYF
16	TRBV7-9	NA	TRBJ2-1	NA	TGTGCCAGCAGCTTAGGGGGAGCGGAGCCCCACAATGAGCAGTTCTTC	CASSLGGAEPHNEQFF
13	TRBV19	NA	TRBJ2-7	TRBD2	TGTGCCAGTAGACAACGGGGGGCCTACGAGCAGTACTTC	CASRQRGAYEQYF
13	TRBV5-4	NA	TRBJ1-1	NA	TGTGCCAGCAGTCCCGGGGAGAACACTGAAGCTTTCTTT	CASSPGENTEAFF
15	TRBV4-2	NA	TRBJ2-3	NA	TGTGCCAGCAGCCAAGAACTATGGGGTGTGGATACGCAGTATTTT	CASSQELWGVDTQYF
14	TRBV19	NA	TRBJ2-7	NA	TGTGCCAGTAGAGCCCCCGGGACACCGCGCGAGCAGTACTTC	CASRAPGTPREQYF
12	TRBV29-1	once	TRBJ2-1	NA	TGCAGCGTTGTAAGGGGCGGCAATGAGCAGTTCTTC	CSVVRGGNEQFF
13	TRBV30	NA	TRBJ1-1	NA	TGTGCCTGGACCTCGAGGGTGGACACTGAAGCTTTCTTT	CAWTSRVDTEAFF
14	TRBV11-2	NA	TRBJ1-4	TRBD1	TGTGCCAGCAGCTCGCGGACAGGGGATGAAAAACTGTTTTTT	CASSSRTGDEKLFF
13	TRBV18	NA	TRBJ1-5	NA	TGTGCCAGCTCACCACTTTGGCATCAGCCCCAGCATTTT	CASSPLWHQPQHF
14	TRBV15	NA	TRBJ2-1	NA	TGTGCCACCAGCAGAGAGGGAGTCGACAATGAGCAGTTCTTC	CATSREGVDNEQFF
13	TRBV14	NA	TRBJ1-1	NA	TGTGCCAGCACACTGGGGCTAAACACTGAAGCTTTCTTT	CASTLGLNTEAFF
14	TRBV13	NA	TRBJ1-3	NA	TGTGCCAGCAGCTTAGGGACAGGAGGAAACACCATATATTTT	CASSLGTGGNTIYF
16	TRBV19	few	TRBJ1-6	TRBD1	TGTGCCAGTAGTGAAACAGGGGACCTCTATAATTCACCCCTCCACTTT	CASSETGDLYNSPLHF
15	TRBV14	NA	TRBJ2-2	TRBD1	TGTGCCAGCAGCCCAGACAGGGGGCTGGGCGGGGAGCTGTTTTTT	CASSPDRGLGGELFF
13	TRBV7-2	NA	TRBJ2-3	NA	TGTGCCAGCAGCTTAGGACTAGATGGTACGCAGTATTTT	CASSLGLDGTQYF
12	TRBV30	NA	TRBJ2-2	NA	TGTGCCTGGAGTCCACGCGGGGGGGAGCTGTTTTTT	CAWSPRGGELFF
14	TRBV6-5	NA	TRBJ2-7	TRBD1	TGTGCCAGCAGCGGACAGGCATCCTCCTACGAGCAGTACTTC	CASSGQASSYEQYF
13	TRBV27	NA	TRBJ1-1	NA	TGTGCCAGCAGTGCGCAGCTGAACACTGAAGCTTTCTTT	CASSAQLNTEAFF
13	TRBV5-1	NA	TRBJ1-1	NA	TGCGCCAGCAGCTTGGAGGAGAACACTGAAGCTTTCTTT	CASSLEENTEAFF
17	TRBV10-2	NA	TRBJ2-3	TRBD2	TGCGCCAGCAGTGAAGCAGCGGGAGGAGTTCGCACAGATACGCAGTATTTT	CASSEAAGGVRTDTQYF
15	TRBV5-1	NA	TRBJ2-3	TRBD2	TGCGCCAGCAGCTTAAGCGGGAGAGAGGCAGATACGCAGTATTTT	CASSLSGREADTQYF
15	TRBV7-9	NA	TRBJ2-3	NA	TGTGCCAGCAGCTTAGAGGCGGGGGCTGGAGATACGCAGTATTTT	CASSLEAGAGDTQYF
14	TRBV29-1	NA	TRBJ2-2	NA	TGCAGCGCTGACCGGGGCACGAACACCGGGGAGCTGTTTTTT	CSADRGTNTGELFF
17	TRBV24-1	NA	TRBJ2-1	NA	TGTGCCACCAGTGGAGTACCGGGACTGAGCTCCTACAATGAGCAGTTCTTC	CATSGVPGLSSYNEQFF
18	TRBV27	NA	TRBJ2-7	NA	TGTGCCAGCAGTTTAAAAGGACCCGAAGGCGGGTTTACCTACGAGCAGTACTTC	CASSLKGPEGGFTYEQYF
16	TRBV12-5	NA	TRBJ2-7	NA	TGTGCTAGTGGTCAGACTACCGAAGGGATTACCTACGAGCAGTACTTC	CASGQTTEGITYEQYF
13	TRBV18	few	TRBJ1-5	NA	TGTGCCAGCTCACCAGAGAACAATCAGCCCCAGCATTTT	CASSPENNQPQHF
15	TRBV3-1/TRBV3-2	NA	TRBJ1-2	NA	TGTGCCAGCAGCCAAGAGGCGGGGGGCCCCTATGGCTACACCTTC	CASSQEAGGPYGYTF
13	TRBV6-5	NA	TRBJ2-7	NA	TGTGCCAGCACCGAGGGGGATCGCGACGAGCAGTACTTC	CASTEGDRDEQYF
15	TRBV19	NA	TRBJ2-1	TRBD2	TGTGCCAGTAGTCTGGGACTAGCGGGAGGTGTTGAGCAGTTCTTC	CASSLGLAGGVEQFF
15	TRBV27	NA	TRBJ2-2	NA	TGTGCCAGCAGTATTTATGCGGGACCTACCGGGGAGCTGTTTTTT	CASSIYAGPTGELFF
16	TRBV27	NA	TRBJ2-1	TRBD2	TGTGCCAGCAGCTCAGGACTAGCGGGCCGTGGGAATGAGCAGTTCTTC	CASSSGLAGRGNEQFF
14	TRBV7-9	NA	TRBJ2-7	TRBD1	TGTGCCAGCAGTTCCTTTCCGGGACAGTACGAGCAGTACTTC	CASSSFPGQYEQYF
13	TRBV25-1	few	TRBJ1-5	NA	TGTGCCAGCAGTGAATGGGGGGGCCAGCCCCAGCATTTT	CASSEWGGQPQHF
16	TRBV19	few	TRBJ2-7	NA	TGTGCCAGTAGTCGTATAACGGGCAGCCAAAGTTACGAGCAGTACTTC	CASSRITGSQSYEQYF
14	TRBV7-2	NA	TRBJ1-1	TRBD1	TGTGCCAGCAGCTTTACCCTGGGACAGGGTGAAGCTTTCTTT	CASSFTLGQGEAFF
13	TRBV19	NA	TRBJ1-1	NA	TGTGCCAGTAGTATGGCCAGGGAAACTGAAGCTTTCTTT	CASSMARETEAFF
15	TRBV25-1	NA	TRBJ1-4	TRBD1	TGTGCCAGCAGTGAAAGGACAGGGGGCTATGGAAAACTGTTTTTT	CASSERTGGYGKLFF
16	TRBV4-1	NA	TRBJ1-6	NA	TGCGCCAGCAGCCTGCTGACCGGGACGTTAAATTCACCCCTCCACTTT	CASSLLTGTLNSPLHF
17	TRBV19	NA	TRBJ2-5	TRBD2	TGTGCCAGTAGTTCGAACCCGGCGGGACGGGAGGGGGAGACCCAGTACTTC	CASSSNPAGREGETQYF
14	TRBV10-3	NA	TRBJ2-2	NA	TGTGCCATGGGGGGCGGTAAGAACACCGGGGAGCTGTTTTTT	CAMGGGKNTGELFF
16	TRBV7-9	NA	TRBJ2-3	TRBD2	TGTGCCAGCAGCTTTTGGGAGGGGTCGTTCACAGATACGCAGTATTTT	CASSFWEGSFTDTQYF
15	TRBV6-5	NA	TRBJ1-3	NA	TGTGCCAGCAGTTACAGCGACCGGTATGGAAACACCATATATTTT	CASSYSDRYGNTIYF
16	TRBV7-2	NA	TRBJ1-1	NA	TGTGCCAGCACCTCTTCGCCCAGGGAAAGAAACACTGAAGCTTTCTTT	CASTSSPRERNTEAFF
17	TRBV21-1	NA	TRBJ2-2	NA	TGTGCCAGCAGCTTCCGGGGTGCGGACAGGAGGACCGGGGAGCTGTTTTTT	CASSFRGADRRTGELFF
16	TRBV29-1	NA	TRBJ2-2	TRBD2	TGCAGCTTACGAATAGCGGGGGGGTCTTACACCGGGGAGCTGTTTTTT	CSLRIAGGSYTGELFF
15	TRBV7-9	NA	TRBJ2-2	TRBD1	TGTGCCAACCAGGGGGACAGCCCGAACACCGGGGAGCTGTTTTTT	CANQGDSPNTGELFF
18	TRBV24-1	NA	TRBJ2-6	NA	TGTGCCACCAGTGATGCCGGGAACTCTCGCTCTGGGGCCAACGTCCTGACTTTC	CATSDAGNSRSGANVLTF